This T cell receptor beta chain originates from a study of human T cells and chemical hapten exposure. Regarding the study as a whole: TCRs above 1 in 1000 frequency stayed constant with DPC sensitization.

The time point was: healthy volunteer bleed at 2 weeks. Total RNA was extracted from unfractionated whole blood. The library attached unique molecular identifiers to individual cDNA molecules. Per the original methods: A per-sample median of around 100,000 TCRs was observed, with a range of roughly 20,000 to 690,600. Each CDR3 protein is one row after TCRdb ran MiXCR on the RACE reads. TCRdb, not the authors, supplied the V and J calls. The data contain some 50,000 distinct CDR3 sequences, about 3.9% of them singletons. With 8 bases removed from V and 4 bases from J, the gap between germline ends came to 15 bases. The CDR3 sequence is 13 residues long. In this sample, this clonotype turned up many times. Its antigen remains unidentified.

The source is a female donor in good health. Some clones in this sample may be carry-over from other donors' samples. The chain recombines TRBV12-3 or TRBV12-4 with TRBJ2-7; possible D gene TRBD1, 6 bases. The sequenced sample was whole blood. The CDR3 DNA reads TGTGCCAGCTCGGTGGGGGCTTTTTACGAGCAGTACTTC. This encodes CASSVGAFYEQYF.